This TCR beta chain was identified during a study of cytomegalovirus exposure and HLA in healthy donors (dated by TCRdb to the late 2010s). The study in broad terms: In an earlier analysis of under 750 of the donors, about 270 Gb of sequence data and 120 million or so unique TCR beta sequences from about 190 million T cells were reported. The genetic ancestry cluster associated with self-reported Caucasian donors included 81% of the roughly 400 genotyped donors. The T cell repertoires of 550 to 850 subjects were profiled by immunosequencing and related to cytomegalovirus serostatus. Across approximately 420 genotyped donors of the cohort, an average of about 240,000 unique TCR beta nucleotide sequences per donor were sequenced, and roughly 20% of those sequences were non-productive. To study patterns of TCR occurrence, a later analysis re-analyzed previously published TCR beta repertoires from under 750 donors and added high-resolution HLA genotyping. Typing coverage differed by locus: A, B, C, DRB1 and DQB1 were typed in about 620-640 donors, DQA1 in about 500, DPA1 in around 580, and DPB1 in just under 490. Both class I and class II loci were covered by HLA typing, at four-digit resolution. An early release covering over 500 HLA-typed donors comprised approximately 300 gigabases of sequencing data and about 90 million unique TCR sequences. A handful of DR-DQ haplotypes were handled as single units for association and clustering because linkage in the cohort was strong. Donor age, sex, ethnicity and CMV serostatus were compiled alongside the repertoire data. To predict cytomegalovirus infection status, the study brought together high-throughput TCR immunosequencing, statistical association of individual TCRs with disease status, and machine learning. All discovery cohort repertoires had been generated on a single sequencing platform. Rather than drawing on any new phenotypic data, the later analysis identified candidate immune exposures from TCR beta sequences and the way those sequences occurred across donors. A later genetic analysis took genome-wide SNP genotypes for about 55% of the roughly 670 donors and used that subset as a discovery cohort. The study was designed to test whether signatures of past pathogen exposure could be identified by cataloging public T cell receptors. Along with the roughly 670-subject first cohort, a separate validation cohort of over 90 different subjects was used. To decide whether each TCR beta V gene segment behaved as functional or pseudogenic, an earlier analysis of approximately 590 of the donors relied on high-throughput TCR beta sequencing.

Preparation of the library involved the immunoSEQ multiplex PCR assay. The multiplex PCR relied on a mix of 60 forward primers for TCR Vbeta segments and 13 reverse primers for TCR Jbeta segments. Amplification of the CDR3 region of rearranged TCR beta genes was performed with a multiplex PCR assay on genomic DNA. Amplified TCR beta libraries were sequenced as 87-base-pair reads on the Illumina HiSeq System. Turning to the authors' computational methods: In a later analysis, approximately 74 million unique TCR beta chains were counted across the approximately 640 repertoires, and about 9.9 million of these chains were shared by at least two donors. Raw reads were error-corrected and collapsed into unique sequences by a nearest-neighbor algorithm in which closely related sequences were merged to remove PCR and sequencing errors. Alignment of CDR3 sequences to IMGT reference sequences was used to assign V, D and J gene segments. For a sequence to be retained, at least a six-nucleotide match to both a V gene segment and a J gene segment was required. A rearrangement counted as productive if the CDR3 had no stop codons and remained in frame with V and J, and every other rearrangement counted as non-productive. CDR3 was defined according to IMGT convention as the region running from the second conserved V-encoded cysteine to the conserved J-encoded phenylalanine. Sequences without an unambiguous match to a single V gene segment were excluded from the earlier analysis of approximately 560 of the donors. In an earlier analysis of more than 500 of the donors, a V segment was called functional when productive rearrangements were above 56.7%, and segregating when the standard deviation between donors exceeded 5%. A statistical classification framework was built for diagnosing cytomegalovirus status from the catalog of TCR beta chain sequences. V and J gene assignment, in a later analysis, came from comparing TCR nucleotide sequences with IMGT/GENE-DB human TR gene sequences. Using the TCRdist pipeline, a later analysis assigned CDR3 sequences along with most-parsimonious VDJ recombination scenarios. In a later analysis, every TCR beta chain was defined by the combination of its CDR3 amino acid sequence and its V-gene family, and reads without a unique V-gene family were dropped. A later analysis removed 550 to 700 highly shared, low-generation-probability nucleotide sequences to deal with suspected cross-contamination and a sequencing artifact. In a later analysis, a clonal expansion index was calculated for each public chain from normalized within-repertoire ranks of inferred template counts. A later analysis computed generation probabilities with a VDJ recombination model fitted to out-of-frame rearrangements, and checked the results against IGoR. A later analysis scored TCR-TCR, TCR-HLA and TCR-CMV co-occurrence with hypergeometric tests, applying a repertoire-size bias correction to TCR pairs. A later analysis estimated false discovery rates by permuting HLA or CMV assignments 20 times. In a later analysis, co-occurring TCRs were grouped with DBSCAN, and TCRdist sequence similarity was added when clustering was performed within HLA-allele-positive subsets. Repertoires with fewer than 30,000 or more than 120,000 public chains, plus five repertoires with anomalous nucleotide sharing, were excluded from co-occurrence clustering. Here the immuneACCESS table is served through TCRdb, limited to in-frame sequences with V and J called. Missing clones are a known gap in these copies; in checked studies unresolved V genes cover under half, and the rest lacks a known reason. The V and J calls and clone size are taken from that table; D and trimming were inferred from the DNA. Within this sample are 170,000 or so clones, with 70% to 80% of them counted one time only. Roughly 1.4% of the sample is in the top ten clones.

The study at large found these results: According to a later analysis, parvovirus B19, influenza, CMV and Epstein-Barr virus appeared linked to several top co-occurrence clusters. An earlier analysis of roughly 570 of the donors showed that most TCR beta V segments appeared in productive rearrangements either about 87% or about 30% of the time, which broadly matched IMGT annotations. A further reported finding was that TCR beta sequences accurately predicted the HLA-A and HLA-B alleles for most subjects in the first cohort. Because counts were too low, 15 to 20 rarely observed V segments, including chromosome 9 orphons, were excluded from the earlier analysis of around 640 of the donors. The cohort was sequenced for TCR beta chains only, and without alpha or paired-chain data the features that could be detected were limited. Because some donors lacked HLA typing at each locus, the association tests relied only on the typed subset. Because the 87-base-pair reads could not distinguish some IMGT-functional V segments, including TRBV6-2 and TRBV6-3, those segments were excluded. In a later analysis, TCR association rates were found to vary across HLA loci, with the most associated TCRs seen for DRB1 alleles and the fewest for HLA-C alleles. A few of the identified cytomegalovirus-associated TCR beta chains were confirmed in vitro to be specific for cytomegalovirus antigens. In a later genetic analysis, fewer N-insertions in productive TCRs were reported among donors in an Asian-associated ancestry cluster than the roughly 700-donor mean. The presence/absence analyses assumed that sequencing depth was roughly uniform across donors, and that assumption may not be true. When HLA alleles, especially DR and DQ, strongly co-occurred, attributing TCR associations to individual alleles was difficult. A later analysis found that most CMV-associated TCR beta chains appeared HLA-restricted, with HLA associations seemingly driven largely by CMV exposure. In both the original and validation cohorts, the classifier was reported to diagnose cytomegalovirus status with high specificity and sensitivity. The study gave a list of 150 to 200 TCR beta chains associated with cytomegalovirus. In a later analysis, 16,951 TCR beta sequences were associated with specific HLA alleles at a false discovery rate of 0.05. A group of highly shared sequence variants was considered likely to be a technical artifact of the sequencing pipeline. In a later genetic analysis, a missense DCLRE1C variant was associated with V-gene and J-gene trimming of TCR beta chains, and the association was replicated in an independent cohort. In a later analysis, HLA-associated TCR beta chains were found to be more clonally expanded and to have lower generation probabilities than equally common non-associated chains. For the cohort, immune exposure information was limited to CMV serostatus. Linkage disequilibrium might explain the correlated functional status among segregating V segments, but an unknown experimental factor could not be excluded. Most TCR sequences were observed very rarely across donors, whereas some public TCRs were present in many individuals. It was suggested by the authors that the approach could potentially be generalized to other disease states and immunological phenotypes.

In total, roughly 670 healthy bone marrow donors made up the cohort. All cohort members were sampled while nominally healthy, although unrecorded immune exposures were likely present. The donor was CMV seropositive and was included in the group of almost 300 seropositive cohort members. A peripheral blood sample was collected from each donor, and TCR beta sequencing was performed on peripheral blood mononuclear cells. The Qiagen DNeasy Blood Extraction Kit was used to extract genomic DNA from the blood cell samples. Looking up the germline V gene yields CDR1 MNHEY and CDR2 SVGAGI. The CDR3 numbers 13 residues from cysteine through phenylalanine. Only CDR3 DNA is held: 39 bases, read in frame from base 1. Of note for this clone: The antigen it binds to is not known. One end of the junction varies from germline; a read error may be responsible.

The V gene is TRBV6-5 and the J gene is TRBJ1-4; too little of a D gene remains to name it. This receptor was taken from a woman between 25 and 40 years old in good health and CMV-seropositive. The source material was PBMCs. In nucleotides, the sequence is TGTGCCAGCAGTCTCCTCTTGGCGGGGTGGCTGCTTTTT. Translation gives CASSLLLAGWLLF.